The next 32 T cell receptor beta chains were all read from a single sample in a study of blood T cells in healthy people across ages. A second PCR of 7 to 11 cycles used a sample-barcoded 5' primer and a J-beta primer mix. In TCRdb, the 5' RACE reads were re-called with MiXCR into one record per CDR3 protein. The sample includes about 760,000 distinct CDR3 sequences, approximately 53% of them seen just once. The material sequenced was blood. The receptor source for this set is a middle-aged man in good health.

The CDR3: CATSPTDHYGYTF. The CDR3 DNA is TGTGCCACCAGCCCGACCGACCACTATGGCTACACCTTC. The chain couples TRBV15 to TRBJ1-2, with no clear D. The germline V gene has CDR1 LNHNV and CDR2 YYDKDF (reference sequence). V was cut by 5 bases and J by 3 bases, with 10 bases left in between. This CDR3 is built from 13 residues.

The chain uses TRBV5-1 and TRBJ2-1, with a possible D match to TRBD1 (6 bases). The V and J ends lost 7 bases and 7 bases respectively, with 18 bases between them. The CDR3 spans 14 residues. From germline, CDR1 is SGHRS and CDR2 YFSETQ. The CDR3 reads CASEQGIKGNEQFF. CDR3 nucleotides: TGCGCCAGCGAACAGGGAATAAAGGGTAATGAGCAGTTCTTC.

V is TRBV3-1 and J is TRBJ1-4; perhaps TRBD1 as D (5 bases). The CDR3 runs 14 residues. Germline V gene data show CDR1 as LGHDT and CDR2 as YNNKEL (reference sequence). V was trimmed by 3 bases and J by 7 bases, leaving 12 bases between them. The CDR3 region is CASSHRDGVEKLFF. DNA for the CDR3: TGTGCCAGCAGCCACAGGGATGGAGTTGAAAAACTGTTTTTT.

This chain joins TRBV20-1 and TRBJ2-1; D remains ambiguous. The germline V gene encodes CDR1 DFQATT and CDR2 SNEGSKA (reference sequence). The V gene lost 6 bases and the J gene lost 5 bases, with 11 bases spanning the gap. CDR3 length equals 12 residues. CDR3 nucleotide sequence: TGCAGTGCCCCCATCACTAACAATGAGCAGTTCTTC. The encoded protein is CSAPITNNEQFF.

V gene TRBV11-2 combines with J gene TRBJ2-7; 12 bases line up with TRBD1. The V gene's germline CDR1 is SGHAT and CDR2 FQNNGV. V shed 4 bases and J 1 base; nucleotides not matched to a gene: 2. This CDR3 is 15 amino acids long. CDR3 amino acids: CASSWGQGASYEQYF. The DNA for the CDR3 is TGTGCCAGCAGCTGGGGACAGGGGGCATCCTACGAGCAGTACTTC.

This chain links TRBV9 with TRBJ2-7; 9 bases match TRBD1. Germline CDR1 and CDR2: SGDLS and YYNGEE. The V gene end was trimmed by 2 bases and the J gene end by 6 bases; junction bases not matched to a gene: 12. The CDR3 runs 16 residues. The CDR3 sequence: CASSVTPGQGGGEQYF. In DNA form, the CDR3 reads TGTGCCAGCAGCGTGACTCCGGGACAGGGTGGTGGCGAGCAGTACTTC.

This chain links TRBV7-3 with TRBJ1-1; no firm D call. The CDR3 is 14 amino acids. V was trimmed by 2 bases and J by 4 bases, leaving 11 bases between them. The germline V gene has CDR1 SGHTA and CDR2 FQGTGA. CDR3 nucleotide sequence: TGTGCCAGCAGCTTAGTATTTCGGAGCACTGAAGCTTTCTTT. Its protein is CASSLVFRSTEAFF.

V is TRBV4-2 and J is TRBJ2-1, with 11 bases identical to TRBD2. V shed 0 bases, J shed 4 bases, and the junction held 5 bases outside the gene matches. Germline values: CDR1 LGHNA, CDR2 YNFKEQ. CDR3 size: 17 residues. CDR3 DNA: TGTGCCAGCAGCCAAGAACCGACTAGCGGGGTTTACAATGAGCAGTTCTTC. Encoded protein: CASSQEPTSGVYNEQFF.

The chain couples TRBV7-2 to TRBJ2-1; D unresolved. This CDR3 has 14 residues. Trimming pared 1 base from V and 6 bases from J, leaving 10 bases between. Germline V CDR1 and CDR2: SGHTA, FQGNSA. This CDR3 is CASSLVPVPNEQFF. CDR3 DNA sequence: TGTGCCAGCAGCTTAGTTCCGGTCCCCAATGAGCAGTTCTTC.

The rearrangement uses TRBV20-1 and TRBJ1-5, with a weak D call TRBD1 (6 bases). The CDR3 is 15 amino acids. In germline, CDR1 is DFQATT, CDR2 SNEGSKA (reference sequence). Trimming left V 6 bases short and J 5 bases short, with 20 bases between. Here the CDR3 reads CSASNYDRRDQPQHF. The CDR3 DNA sequence: TGCAGTGCCTCAAACTACGACAGGAGAGATCAGCCCCAGCATTTT.

V gene TRBV6-1 combines with J gene TRBJ1-1, with 7 bases identical to TRBD1. This CDR3 has 14 amino acids. The V gene's germline CDR1 is MNHNS and CDR2 SASEGT. After removal of 4 bases from V and 7 bases from J, the junction contained 9 bases not matched to a gene. The CDR3, as DNA: TGTGCCAGCAGTGCACCGGGACAGTTGTTTGAAGCTTTCTTT. It yields the protein CASSAPGQLFEAFF.

This clonotype showed up just a few times. This chain links TRBV7-3 with TRBJ2-5; 8 bases align to TRBD1. The CDR3 has 15 amino acids. Germline CDR1 reads SGHTA; CDR2 reads FQGTGA. After removal of 3 bases from V and 4 bases from J, the junction contained 7 bases not matched to a gene. In DNA form, the CDR3 reads TGTGCCAGCAGCTTGTCAGGGGGCTTCGTAGAGACCCAGTACTTC. Protein: CASSLSGGFVETQYF.

The rearrangement joins TRBV5-1 to TRBJ2-1; D is possibly TRBD1 (5 bases). The CDR3 covers 15 residues. CDR1 is SGHRS, CDR2 YFSETQ, per germline. Trimming pared 4 bases from V and 2 bases from J, leaving 13 bases between. In DNA form, the CDR3 reads TGCGCCAGCAGCCCAGACAGAGAAACCTACAATGAGCAGTTCTTC. This codes for CASSPDRETYNEQFF.

This clonotype was found a few times. The rearrangement joins TRBV20-1 to TRBJ2-7; a weak D match, TRBD1 (6 bases). Trimming stripped 6 bases from V and 5 bases from J, with 11 bases between. The CDR3 sequence is 11 residues long. Germline CDR1 is DFQATT and CDR2 is SNEGSKA (reference sequence). CDR3 amino acids: CSAQTGDEQYF. CDR3 sequence (DNA): TGCAGTGCCCAGACAGGAGACGAGCAGTACTTC.

The chain is built from TRBV20-1 and TRBJ2-3; D is undetermined. This CDR3 is built from 14 residues. Germline V gene lookup returns CDR1 DFQATT and CDR2 SNEGSKA (reference sequence). Deletions cut 3 bases from V and 3 bases from J, with 13 bases between. The CDR3 loop is CSASNDKRTDTQYF. The CDR3 DNA sequence: TGCAGTGCTAGCAACGACAAAAGGACAGATACGCAGTATTTT.

A single count supports this clonotype. The chain has TRBV29-1 and TRBJ2-5, with D tentatively TRBD1 (6 bases). CDR1 is SQVTM and CDR2 is ANQGSEA in the germline V gene. CDR3 size: 12 residues. V was shortened by 6 bases and J by 5 bases, with 13 bases between the two germline ends. CDR3 region: CSVVDSQETQYF. CDR3 nucleotides: TGCAGCGTGGTGGACAGTCAGGAGACCCAGTACTTC.

V and J are TRBV20-1 and TRBJ2-2, with D uncertain. Germline V gene data show CDR1 as DFQATT and CDR2 as SNEGSKA (reference sequence). The length of the CDR3 is 14 residues. Trimming left V 3 bases short and J 0 bases short, with 8 bases between. The CDR3 DNA reads TGCAGTGCTAGGAGGCAGCCGAACACCGGGGAGCTGTTTTTT. It is translated as CSARRQPNTGELFF.

The CDR3 region has the DNA TGCAGCGTTAACAGGGTTGGAGGGTACGAGCAGTACTTC. Amino acids: CSVNRVGGYEQYF. The V gene is TRBV29-1, the J gene TRBJ2-7, with D perhaps assigned TRBD1 or TRBD2 (6 bases each). The V gene's germline CDR1 is SQVTM and CDR2 ANQGSEA. V gave up 5 bases and J gave up 4 bases, with 15 bases separating them. There are 13 residues in the CDR3.

The chain links TRBV9 to TRBJ2-5, with 8 bases lining up with TRBD1. Trimming removed 3 bases from V and 4 bases from J; junction bases left unmatched: 5. This CDR3 has 14 amino acids. Germline V gene lookup returns CDR1 SGDLS and CDR2 YYNGEE. CDR3 in amino acids: CASSGTGILETQYF. The DNA for the CDR3 is TGTGCCAGCAGCGGGACAGGGATCCTAGAGACCCAGTACTTC.

Comment on this clonotype: Since no conserved phenylalanine or tryptophan closes the CDR3, a read error is the likely cause. The limits of the CDR3 on the DNA are not certain, so only TCRdb's listed CDR3 is given. This sequence joins TRBV28 and TRBJ2-5; TRBD1 is taken as the D call from the table, unchecked against the DNA. CDR1 and CDR2 (germline): MDHEN, SYDVKM. Both ends counted, the CDR3 spans 14 residues. The chain's CDR3 is CASSLRWGLGERYV.

The chain has TRBV13 and TRBJ2-3, with TRBD2 identical over 11 bases. Germline V gene sequence: CDR1 PRHDT, CDR2 FYEKMQ (reference sequence). The CDR3 is made up of 16 amino acids. Germline trimming cut 5 bases from V and 0 bases from J; bases unmatched to any gene: 4. CDR3 residues: CASSPSGRRSTDTQYF. The CDR3 nucleotides are TGTGCCAGCAGCCCTAGCGGGAGGCGGAGCACAGATACGCAGTATTTT.

The J gene is TRBJ2-6, the V gene TRBV12-3 or TRBV12-4; 7 positions match TRBD1. The CDR3 is 17 residues long. V shed 5 bases, J shed 2 bases, and the junction held 9 bases outside the gene matches. CDR3 in amino acids: CASSPGQLSTGANVLTF. The CDR3 DNA reads as TGTGCCAGCAGTCCGGGACAGCTCTCGACTGGGGCCAACGTCCTGACTTTC.

This rearrangement joins TRBV11-2 to TRBJ2-7; TRBD2 aligns across 7 bases. Losses at the gene ends were 4 bases for V and 7 bases for J; bases not matched to a gene: 19. Per germline, CDR1 SGHAT and CDR2 FQNNGV. The CDR3 length is 17 residues. The DNA of the CDR3 is TGTGCCAGCAGCTCGTTCTGGCGGGAGAGGGGTCGGAATGAGCAGTACTTC. Amino acids: CASSSFWRERGRNEQYF.

This rearrangement joins TRBV7-2 to TRBJ2-3; D ambiguous. The CDR3 runs 12 residues. Germline V CDR1 and CDR2: SGHTA, FQGNSA. V was cut by 8 bases and J by 2 bases, with 8 bases left in between. The CDR3 sequence: CASQQITDTQYF. The CDR3 DNA is TGTGCCAGCCAACAGATCACAGATACGCAGTATTTT.

The genes are TRBV11-3 and TRBJ2-5; 7 bases are a match to TRBD2. The CDR3 is 14 residues long. From germline, CDR1 is SGHNT and CDR2 YENEEA. The J segment lost 4 bases and the V segment lost 6 bases, leaving 8 bases of the junction unmatched. The CDR3, as DNA: TGTGCCAGCAGTTCGGGGAGGGGAGGAGAGACCCAGTACTTC. This encodes CASSSGRGGETQYF.

CDR3 nucleotide sequence: TGCAGCGTTGTCGGAATTGGACTAGCGGGAGGATTTGGTAGTTACGAGCAGTACTTC. Its translation is CSVVGIGLAGGFGSYEQYF. This sequence joins TRBV29-1 and TRBJ2-7, with 14 positions matching TRBD2. This CDR3 has 19 amino acids. Trimming at V came to 4 bases and at J to 4 bases, leaving 18 bases not matched to a gene. Germline-derived CDR1 and CDR2 are SQVTM and ANQGSEA.

The chain carries TRBV5-1 and TRBJ2-7, with TRBD1 matching 8 bases. V dropped 0 bases and J dropped 6; count of bases not matched to a gene: 5. This CDR3 region has 14 residues. Germline CDR1 SGHRS, CDR2 YFSETQ. The CDR3 loop reads CASSLGDRNCEQYF. In DNA form, the CDR3 reads TGCGCCAGCAGCTTGGGGGACAGGAACTGCGAGCAGTACTTC.

The V gene is TRBV7-9, the J gene TRBJ2-5; D is uncertain. The J call may be faulty, since TRBJ2-7 better matches the DNA end. This CDR3 contains 13 residues. Germline CDR1 SEHNR, CDR2 FQNEAQ (reference sequence). For the CDR3, the DNA is TGTGCCAGCAGCTTAGTCGTCGCTAACGAGCAGTACTTC. Translating it yields CASSLVVANEQYF.

As for this clonotype: At one of its ends the junction is not consistent with the germline gene, which may arise from a read error. The genes are TRBV20-1 and TRBJ2-3; D might be TRBD1 (5 bases). This CDR3 is 15 amino acids long. CDR1 and CDR2 from the germline V gene are DFQATT and SNEGSKA (reference sequence). The CDR3 DNA reads TGCGGTGCTAGAGATTCATCACAGGCGGCAGATACGCAGTATTTT. As protein: CGARDSSQAADTQYF.

This chain connects TRBV7-6 to TRBJ1-2, with D uncertain. The V end lost 1 base, the J end lost 8 bases, and 11 bases lay between the germline ends. This CDR3 region has 13 residues. Per germline, CDR1 SGHVS and CDR2 FNYEAQ. The CDR3 is CASSLGEDEGYTF. DNA of the CDR3: TGTGCCAGCAGCTTAGGCGAAGATGAAGGCTACACCTTC. Using reference TRBV7-6 and TRBJ1-2 for the parts outside the CDR3, the full variable domain is GAGVSQSPRYKVTKRGQDVALRCDPISGHVSLYWYRQALGQGPEFLTYFNYEAQQDKSGLPNDRFSAERPEGSISTLTIQRTEQRDSAMYRCASSLGEDEGYTFGSGTRLTVV.

J is TRBJ1-1 and V is TRBV5-1; D call uncertain. CDR3 length: 15 residues. V gave up 0 bases and J gave up 3 bases, with 12 bases separating them. CDR1 and CDR2 from the germline V gene are SGHRS and YFSETQ. This CDR3 is CASSLGRARDTEAFF. For the CDR3, the DNA is TGCGCCAGCAGCTTGGGCCGAGCCCGCGACACTGAAGCTTTCTTT.

The chain carries TRBV10-3 and TRBJ2-3; TRBD1 matches 11 bases. J lost 5 bases, V lost 2 bases, and 6 bases had no gene match. Germline CDR1 and CDR2: ENHRY and SYGVKD. The CDR3 has 16 amino acids. The CDR3 DNA reads TGTGCCATCAGTGAGGGGGACAGGGGGATGAGAGATACGCAGTATTTT. This codes for CAISEGDRGMRDTQYF.